This is a list of T cell receptor beta chains from one sample in a study of technical replicates of blood from a few donors. TCRdb's copy holds only in-frame clones and misses some; the assay was immunoSEQ multiplex PCR. The table has tens of thousands of clones, approximately 86% seen once. Sequencing used PBMCs. The receptors were sampled from a human donor in good health. Some clones in this sample may be carry-over from other donors' samples. Each CDR3 is given with its conserved first and last residue. D genes are given only for firm matches. Expanded clones get a size class; other rows say once, few or many, or leave the size out.

CASSQREGTSGGYEQYF TGCGCCAGCAGCCAACGGGAAGGGACTAGCGGGGGATACGAGCAGTACTTC TRBJ2-7 TRBD2 TRBV4-1 few
CASSRYQGDVMNTEAFF TGTGCCAGCTCACGGTACCAAGGGGATGTCATGAACACTGAAGCTTTCTTT TRBJ1-1 - TRBV18 -
CASSFFSGDNEKLFF TGCGCCAGCAGCTTCTTTTCAGGGGATAATGAAAAACTGTTTTTT TRBJ1-4 - TRBV5-1 -
CASSLRQNTNEQFF TGTGCCAGCAGCTTAAGGCAGAACACGAATGAGCAGTTCTTC TRBJ2-1 - TRBV7-3 -
CASNGHLYGYTF TGTGCCAGCAATGGACACCTCTATGGCTACACCTTC TRBJ1-2 - TRBV6-1 -
CASSLRQGSEAFF TGTGCCAGCAGTTTACGGCAGGGGTCTGAAGCTTTCTTT TRBJ1-1 - TRBV27 -
CSVSGTTLSYEQYF TGCAGCGTTTCCGGGACAACCCTCTCCTACGAGCAGTACTTC TRBJ2-7 - TRBV29-1 -
CASSLQGHTEAFF TGTGCCAGCAGCCTACAGGGTCACACTGAAGCTTTCTTT TRBJ1-1 - TRBV7-2 -
CASSQGGQTSGIETQYF TGCGCCAGCAGCCAAGGTGGGCAGACTAGCGGGATTGAGACCCAGTACTTC TRBJ2-5 TRBD2 TRBV4-1 -
CSVEDPRTGNYEQYF TGCAGCGTTGAGGACCCGAGGACAGGGAACTACGAGCAGTACTTC TRBJ2-7 TRBD1 TRBV29-1 -
CASSLTGGLSGANVLTF TGTGCCAGCAGCTTAACAGGGGGCCTCTCTGGGGCCAACGTCCTGACTTTC TRBJ2-6 TRBD1 TRBV7-9 once
CASSTGGASTDTQYF TGTGCCAGCAGCACAGGGGGGGCGAGCACAGATACGCAGTATTTT TRBJ2-3 - TRBV2 -
CSAEQGDEQFF TGCAGTGCCGAGCAGGGCGATGAGCAGTTCTTC TRBJ2-1 - TRBV20-1 -
CASSTNSGNQPQHF TGTGCCAGCTCCACCAATTCGGGCAATCAGCCCCAGCATTTT TRBJ1-5 - TRBV7-2 -
CASSPDRAFDYGYTF TGCGCCAGCAGCCCGGACAGAGCCTTTGACTATGGCTACACCTTC TRBJ1-2 - TRBV4-1 -
CASSEWGGTVQPQHF TGTGCCAGCAGTGAATGGGGTGGGACAGTTCAGCCCCAGCATTTT TRBJ1-5 TRBD1 TRBV2 -
CASSPTGTYEQYF TGTGCCAGCAGCCCCACAGGCACCTACGAGCAGTACTTC TRBJ2-7 - TRBV7-9 -
CATPLERGAGTDTQYF TGTGCCACCCCCCTGGAGCGGGGGGCCGGCACAGATACGCAGTATTTT TRBJ2-3 TRBD2 TRBV2 -
CASSAGGGRADTQYF TGTGCCAGCTCCGCTGGAGGGGGCCGCGCAGATACGCAGTATTTT TRBJ2-3 - TRBV2 once
CASTLLTGNQETQYF TGTGCCAGTACCCTCCTGACAGGGAATCAAGAGACCCAGTACTTC TRBJ2-5 TRBD1 TRBV19 once
CASSRGENYYEQYF TGTGCCAGCAGTCGCGGAGAGAACTACTACGAGCAGTACTTC TRBJ2-7 - TRBV2 -
CAITEGRGQDNEQFF TGTGCCATCACCGAAGGGAGGGGTCAGGACAATGAGCAGTTCTTC TRBJ2-1 TRBD2 TRBV10-3 -
CASGRLAGVYEQYF TGTGCCAGCGGACGACTAGCGGGAGTTTACGAGCAGTACTTC TRBJ2-7 TRBD2 TRBV2 -
CASTRLSGGAATDTQYF TGTGCCAGCACCCGCCTTAGCGGGGGGGCCGCGACAGATACGCAGTATTTT TRBJ2-3 TRBD2 TRBV5-4 -
CASSRRTVKQETQYF TGTGCCAGCAGCCGGCGGACAGTTAAGCAAGAGACCCAGTACTTC TRBJ2-5 - TRBV5-6 -
CASSPPGHTQYF TGTGCCAGCAGCCCCCCGGGTCATACGCAGTATTTT TRBJ2-3 - TRBV11-2 -
CASSLARGPNSYEQYF TGTGCCAGCAGCTTAGCCAGGGGGCCAAACTCCTACGAGCAGTACTTC TRBJ2-7 TRBD1 TRBV7-8 -
CASSVVQGMGGYTF TGTGCCAGCAGTGTGGTACAGGGGATGGGTGGCTACACCTTC TRBJ1-2 TRBD1 TRBV2 -
CASSLSVSNQPQHF TGTGCCAGCAGCTTGTCCGTGAGCAATCAGCCCCAGCATTTT TRBJ1-5 - TRBV5-5 -
CASSPGTGGETQYF TGCGCCAGCAGCCCCGGGACAGGGGGAGAGACCCAGTACTTC TRBJ2-5 TRBD1 TRBV5-1 -
CASSLAGESYEQYF TGTGCCAGCAGCTTAGCGGGAGAATCCTACGAGCAGTACTTC TRBJ2-7 - TRBV11-1 -
CASSWRAGDGNEQFF TGTGCCAGCAGCTGGAGGGCGGGGGACGGGAATGAGCAGTTCTTC TRBJ2-1 TRBD2 TRBV5-6 -
CASSTLSGADTQYF TGTGCCAGCAGCACACTTTCAGGGGCAGATACGCAGTATTTT TRBJ2-3 - TRBV13 few
CASRDPGQSSYEQYF TGTGCCAGTAGGGACCCGGGACAGAGCTCCTACGAGCAGTACTTC TRBJ2-7 TRBD1 TRBV19 -
CASSPRVGQGDEKLFF TGTGCCAGCAGCCCCCGGGTGGGGCAGGGGGATGAAAAACTGTTTTTT TRBJ1-4 TRBD1 TRBV9 -
CASSYSWRLGETQYF TGTGCCAGCAGTTACTCGTGGAGGCTGGGAGAGACCCAGTACTTC TRBJ2-5 - TRBV6-6 -
CASSPGYRGNNYGYTF TGTGCCAGCAGCCCTGGCTACAGGGGGAATAACTATGGCTACACCTTC TRBJ1-2 TRBD1 TRBV5-6 -
CATSFNSLGANEQFF TGTGCCACCTCCTTCAACTCCCTGGGGGCCAATGAGCAGTTCTTC TRBJ2-1 - TRBV7-9 -
CASSQQEMNTEAFF TGTGCCAGCAGCCAACAGGAGATGAACACTGAAGCTTTCTTT TRBJ1-1 - TRBV27 -
CASSLAEPSWNEQFF TGTGCCAGCAGTTTAGCGGAGCCCTCCTGGAATGAGCAGTTCTTC TRBJ2-1 - TRBV7-6 once
CASSKANRSPYEQYF TGTGCCAGCAGCAAAGCGAATCGGTCCCCCTACGAGCAGTACTTC TRBJ2-7 - TRBV21-1 once
CASSLETGVPNQPQHF TGTGCCAGCAGCTTAGAGACAGGCGTGCCCAATCAGCCCCAGCATTTT TRBJ1-5 - TRBV7-2 -
CASSLRLAGLNEQFF TGTGCCAGCAGCTTAAGACTAGCGGGGCTCAATGAGCAGTTCTTC TRBJ2-1 TRBD2 TRBV7-3 -